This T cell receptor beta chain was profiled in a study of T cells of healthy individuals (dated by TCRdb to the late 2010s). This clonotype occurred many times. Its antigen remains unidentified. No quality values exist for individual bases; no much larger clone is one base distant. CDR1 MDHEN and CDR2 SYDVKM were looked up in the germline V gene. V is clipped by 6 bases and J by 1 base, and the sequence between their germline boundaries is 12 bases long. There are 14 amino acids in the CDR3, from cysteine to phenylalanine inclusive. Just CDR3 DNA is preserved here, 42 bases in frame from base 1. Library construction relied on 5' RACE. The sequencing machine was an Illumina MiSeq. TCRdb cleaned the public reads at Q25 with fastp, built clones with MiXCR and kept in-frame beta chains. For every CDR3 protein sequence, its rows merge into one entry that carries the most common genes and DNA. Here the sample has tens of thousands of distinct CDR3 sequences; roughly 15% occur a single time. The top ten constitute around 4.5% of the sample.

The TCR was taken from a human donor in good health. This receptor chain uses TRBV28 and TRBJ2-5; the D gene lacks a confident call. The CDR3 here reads CASSPTGFQETQYF. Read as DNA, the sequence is TGTGCCAGCAGCCCGACCGGGTTCCAAGAGACCCAGTACTTC.